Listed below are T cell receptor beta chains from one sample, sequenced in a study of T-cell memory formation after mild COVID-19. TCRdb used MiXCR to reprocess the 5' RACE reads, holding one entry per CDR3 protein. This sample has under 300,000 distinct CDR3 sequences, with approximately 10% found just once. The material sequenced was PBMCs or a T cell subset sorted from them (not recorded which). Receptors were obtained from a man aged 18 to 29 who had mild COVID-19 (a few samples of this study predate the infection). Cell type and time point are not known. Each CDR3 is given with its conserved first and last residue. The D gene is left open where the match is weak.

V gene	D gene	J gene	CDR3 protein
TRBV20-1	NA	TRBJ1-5	CSARDLVNQPQHF
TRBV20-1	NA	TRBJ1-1	CSAREPRVRTEAFF
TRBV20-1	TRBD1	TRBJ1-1	CSGRQGGNTEAFF
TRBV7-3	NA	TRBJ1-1	CASSLTGGLNTEAFF
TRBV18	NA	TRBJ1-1	CASSPREGQNTEAFF
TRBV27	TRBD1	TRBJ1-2	CASSFGQGSGYGYTF
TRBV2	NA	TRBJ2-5	CAGTGAETQYF
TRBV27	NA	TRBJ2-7	CASSADSYEQYF
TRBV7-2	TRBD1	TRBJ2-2	CASSYGTGTTGELFF
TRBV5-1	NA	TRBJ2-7	CASSLGQGGLEQYF
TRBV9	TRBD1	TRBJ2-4	CASSAGTGVTKNIQYF
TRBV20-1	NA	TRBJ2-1	CSAETGIEQFF
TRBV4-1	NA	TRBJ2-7	CASSPQIGRSEQYF
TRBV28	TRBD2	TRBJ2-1	CASSSAGTSGANEQFF
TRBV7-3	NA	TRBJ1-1	CASSLITGNTEAFF
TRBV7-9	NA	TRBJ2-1	CASSPRVEGLAYNEQFF
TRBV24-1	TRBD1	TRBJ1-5	CATSGGQGVSQPQHF
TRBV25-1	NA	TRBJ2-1	CASSGHSEGPYNEQFF
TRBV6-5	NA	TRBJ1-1	CASSYSKHMNTEAFF
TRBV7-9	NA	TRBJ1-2	CASSAYRTAANYGYTF
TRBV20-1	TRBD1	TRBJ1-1	CSANRGSRNTEAFF
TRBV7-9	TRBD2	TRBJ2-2	CASSLLRGANTNPGELFF
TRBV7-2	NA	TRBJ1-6	CASSSGTDNSPLHF
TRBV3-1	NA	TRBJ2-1	CASSQGEYGEQFF
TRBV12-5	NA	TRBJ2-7	CASGLRGRNEQYF